These 26 T cell receptor beta chains were sequenced from one sample in a study of T cell changes during pregnancy in multiple sclerosis. Generated by immunoSEQ multiplex PCR, the TCRdb table keeps only in-frame clones and is missing some. The sample has fewer than 65,000 clones, roughly nine tenths seen once. Sequencing was performed on peripheral blood, taken in the first trimester of pregnancy. The receptors here all came from a female donor in good health, enrolled as a control in a pregnancy study.

The chain joins TRBV19 to TRBJ1-5, with D possibly TRBD1 on 6 matching bases. This CDR3 is 17 amino acids long. Germline assignment: CDR1 LNHDA and CDR2 SQIVND (reference sequence). The V and J ends lost 8 bases and 2 bases respectively, with 22 bases between them. CDR3 coding DNA: TGTGCCAGTTCCCTCAGGGGTAACCCCCGGGGCAATCAGCCCCAGCATTTT. Protein product: CASSLRGNPRGNQPQHF.

Here the CDR3 DNA reads TGTGCCAGCAGCTTAGGTCCAGGCGGGGGCACAGATACGCAGTATTTT. This sequence encodes CASSLGPGGGTDTQYF. The V call is TRBV7-6, the J call TRBJ2-3, with D perhaps TRBD2 (6 bases). The ends were cut back, 1 base at V and 1 base at J, with 12 bases in the middle. The length of the CDR3 is 16 residues. CDR1 and CDR2 (germline): SGHVS, FNYEAQ. Based on the CDR3 plus reference TRBV7-6 and TRBJ2-3, the full variable domain is GAGVSQSPRYKVTKRGQDVALRCDPISGHVSLYWYRQALGQGPEFLTYFNYEAQQDKSGLPNDRFSAERPEGSISTLTIQRTEQRDSAMYRCASSLGPGGGTDTQYFGPGTRLTVL.

The chain combines TRBV6-1 with TRBJ1-5, with 8 bases matching TRBD1. V trimming: 3 bases; J trimming: 2 bases; junction bases outside the gene matches: 9. This CDR3 contains 17 residues. Germline V gives CDR1 MNHNS, CDR2 SASEGT. CDR3 residues: CASSDGTGGLGNQPQHF. The CDR3, as DNA: TGTGCCAGCAGTGACGGTACAGGGGGTCTTGGCAATCAGCCCCAGCATTTT.

The rearrangement links TRBV7-2 to TRBJ1-2; no clear D. This CDR3 has 12 amino acids. Trimming pared 5 bases from V and 3 bases from J, leaving 7 bases between. The germline gives CDR1 SGHTA, CDR2 FQGNSA. CDR3 in DNA: TGTGCCAGCAGCCACGACTACTATGGCTACACCTTC. Residues: CASSHDYYGYTF.

The gene calls are TRBV7-2 and TRBJ1-5; 9 bases line up with TRBD1. The CDR3 covers 16 residues. CDR1 SGHTA and CDR2 FQGNSA come from the germline V gene. Trimming took 2 bases from V and 3 from J; bases not matched to a gene: 5. The CDR3 coding sequence is TGTGCCAGCAGCTTACTTGGGACAGGGACCAATCAGCCCCAGCATTTT. Protein sequence: CASSLLGTGTNQPQHF.

This clone was seen a single time. The chain is built from TRBV7-8 and TRBJ2-3; possible D gene TRBD2, 5 bases. The CDR3 runs to 12 residues. The germline gives CDR1 SGHVS, CDR2 FQNEAQ. CDR3: CETRASTDTQYF. For the CDR3, the DNA is TGTGAAACGAGGGCTAGCACAGATACGCAGTATTTT.

This clone appeared once. The rearrangement links TRBV21-1 to TRBJ2-3; the table's D call of TRBD2 was not tested on the DNA. TRBV21-1 has pseudogene status. CDR3 length: 14 amino acids. The CDR3 sequence is CAILSGRGGDTQYF. The CDR3 DNA follows: TGTGCCATCCTCAGCGGGAGGGGTGGAGATACGCAGTATTTT.

The chain links TRBV29-1 to TRBJ2-3; 10 bases agree with TRBD2. This CDR3 has 14 residues. Losses at the gene ends were 6 bases for V and 2 bases for J; bases not matched to a gene: 5. Per germline, CDR1 SQVTM and CDR2 ANQGSEA. The CDR3 nucleotides are TGCAGCGTGAACGGACTAGCGGCCACAGATACGCAGTATTTT. It yields the protein CSVNGLAATDTQYF.

This chain joins TRBV9 and TRBJ2-7; D perhaps matches TRBD2 (6 bases). This CDR3 region has 13 residues. V lost 4 bases, J lost 9 bases, and 17 bases lay in between. The germline V gene encodes CDR1 SGDLS and CDR2 YYNGEE. CDR3 residues: CASSQGSGDWQYF. CDR3 nucleotides: TGTGCCAGCAGCCAGGGATCGGGGGATTGGCAGTACTTC.

The V call is TRBV10-2, the J call TRBJ2-7; the match to TRBD1 covers 8 bases. Germline lookup yields CDR1 WSHSY and CDR2 SAAADI. The junction had 7 bases not matched to a gene; V was cut back by 3 bases and J by 3 bases. The CDR3 consists of 15 residues. CDR3 protein: CASSDPVGQGYEQYF. The DNA for the CDR3 is TGCGCCAGCAGTGATCCTGTAGGACAGGGCTACGAGCAGTACTTC.

The rearrangement uses TRBV27 and TRBJ1-2; 7 bases agree with TRBD1. Trimming at V came to 3 bases and at J to 10 bases, leaving 8 bases not matched to a gene. In germline, CDR1 is MNHEY, CDR2 SMNVEV (reference sequence). The CDR3 covers 13 residues. This CDR3 reads CASSLSRDSHYTF. In DNA form, the CDR3 reads TGTGCCAGCAGTTTGTCTCGGGACAGCCACTACACCTTC.

The chain links TRBV25-1 to TRBJ1-3; D unclear. The V end lost 3 bases, the J end lost 0 bases, and 3 bases lay between the germline ends. The CDR3 is 13 residues long. Germline V gene sequence: CDR1 MGHDK, CDR2 SYGVNS. CDR3 nucleotide sequence: TGTGCCAGCAGTGACTCCTCTGGAAACACCATATATTTT. Amino acids: CASSDSSGNTIYF.

The chain joins TRBV11-3 to TRBJ1-2; D may be TRBD1 (5 bases). From germline, CDR1 is SGHNT and CDR2 YENEEA. This CDR3 has 16 residues. The V end lost 5 bases, the J end lost 3 bases, and 19 bases lay between the germline ends. CDR3 DNA: TGTGCCAGCAGCCAGAGGAGGGCCAGGGTAGACTATGGCTACACCTTC. Its protein is CASSQRRARVDYGYTF.

The chain uses TRBV11-3 and TRBJ2-1, with D possibly being TRBD2 (5 bases). Deletions cut 6 bases from V and 10 bases from J, with 13 bases between. CDR3 size: 12 residues. Germline loops: CDR1 SGHNT, CDR2 YENEEA. The CDR3, as DNA: TGTGCCAGCAGTCTTATAGCGCGGGAGCAGTTCTTC. Amino acid sequence: CASSLIAREQFF.

This chain connects TRBV4-3 to TRBJ2-7; D possibly corresponds to TRBD2 (6 bases). V was cut by 0 bases and J by 4 bases, with 13 bases left in between. The CDR3 loop spans 15 amino acids. Germline V gene lookup returns CDR1 LGHNA and CDR2 YSLEER. The CDR3 bases are TGCGCCAGCAGCCAAGACCTGGGACTTCCTTACGAGCAGTACTTC. This codes for CASSQDLGLPYEQYF.

V is TRBV5-1 and J is TRBJ2-1; D unclear. The CDR3 sequence is 14 residues long. Trimming took off 4 bases at V and 0 bases at J, with 8 bases between the two ends. CDR1 is SGHRS, CDR2 YFSETQ, per germline. CDR3 in amino acids: CASSDKSSYNEQFF. In nucleotides, the CDR3 is TGCGCCAGCAGCGACAAGAGCTCCTACAATGAGCAGTTCTTC.

This chain joins TRBV28 and TRBJ2-7; tentative D call: TRBD1 (5 bases). The V end was cut by 1 base, the J end by 3 bases, with 13 bases between. Germline values: CDR1 MDHEN, CDR2 SYDVKM. CDR3 length: 15 residues. DNA for the CDR3: TGTGCCAGCAGTTTATCAGGGATTTCGAGCTACGAGCAGTACTTC. It codes for CASSLSGISSYEQYF. Drawing the rest from reference TRBV28 and TRBJ2-7, the complete variable domain is DVKVTQSSRYLVKRTGEKVFLECVQDMDHENMFWYRQDPGLGLRLIYFSYDVKMKEKGDIPEGYSVSREKKERFSLILESASTNQTSMYLCASSLSGISSYEQYFGPGTRLTVT.

The J gene is TRBJ1-1, the V gene TRBV29-1; D call uncertain. The CDR3 spans 12 residues. Trimming took off 6 bases at V and 4 bases at J, with 12 bases between the two ends. The V gene's germline CDR1 is SQVTM and CDR2 ANQGSEA. The CDR3: CSVRHISTEAFF. CDR3 coding DNA: TGCAGCGTCCGACATATCAGCACTGAAGCTTTCTTT.

This rearrangement joins TRBV19 to TRBJ1-3, with 9 bases that match TRBD1. J lost 4 bases, V lost 6 bases, and 7 bases had no gene match. Germline V gene sequence: CDR1 LNHDA, CDR2 SQIVND (reference sequence). The CDR3 spans 15 residues. The CDR3 spells CASRAQGAMGNTIYF. The CDR3 coding sequence is TGTGCCAGTAGGGCACAGGGGGCGATGGGAAACACCATATATTTT.

This clone was detected only once. The chain joins TRBV15 to TRBJ1-1, with D possibly being TRBD1 (6 bases). There are 15 residues in the CDR3. Germline lookup yields CDR1 LNHNV and CDR2 YYDKDF (reference sequence). The CDR3 DNA sequence: TGTGCGGTACTACAAGGTGGGGGCGGTAACACTGAAGCTTTCTTT. It translates to CAVLQGGGGNTEAFF.

The genes are TRBV7-9 and TRBJ1-5, with 7 bases fitting TRBD1. With V trimmed by 5 bases and J by 5 bases, 12 bases remained unmatched. CDR1 and CDR2 from the germline V gene are SEHNR and FQNEAQ (reference sequence). The CDR3 runs to 16 residues. CDR3 bases: TGTGCCAGCAGCCCAGCGGGCAGGGGGGCTGATCAGCCCCAGCATTTT. It specifies CASSPAGRGADQPQHF.

This chain connects TRBV30 to TRBJ2-1, with TRBD2 matching over 8 bases. V shed 1 base and J 5 bases; nucleotides not matched to a gene: 13. This CDR3 contains 17 residues. Germline lookup yields CDR1 GTSNPN and CDR2 SVGIG (reference sequence). The CDR3 bases are TGTGCCTGGAGTGGCGAGAACGGGGGGGCCTTCGACAATGAGCAGTTCTTC. It is translated as CAWSGENGGAFDNEQFF. Full variable domain (missing parts from reference TRBV30 and TRBJ2-1): SQTIHQWPATLVQPVGSPLSLECTVEGTSNPNLYWYRQAAGRGLQLLFYSVGIGQISSEVPQNLSASRPQDRQFILSSKKLLLSDSGFYLCAWSGENGGAFDNEQFFGPGTRLTVL.

The chain carries TRBV19 and TRBJ2-1; no clear D. The germline V and J ends were trimmed by 3 bases and 16 bases, with 13 bases remaining between them. This CDR3 is 11 amino acids long. CDR1 LNHDA and CDR2 SQIVND come from the germline V gene (reference sequence). Written as DNA, the CDR3 is TGTGCCAGTAGTATTGACACCACCGAATTCTTC. Translating gives CASSIDTTEFF.

This chain's CDR3 is CSVASGGADTQYF. The CDR3 coding sequence is TGCAGCGTTGCGAGCGGGGGGGCAGATACGCAGTATTTT. The chain has TRBV29-1 and TRBJ2-3; TRBD2 agrees at 10 bases. There are 13 residues in the CDR3. V was pared by 4 bases and J by 4 bases, with 2 bases of the junction left unmatched. Germline CDR1 SQVTM, CDR2 ANQGSEA.

The chain combines TRBV28 with TRBJ2-7; D possibly corresponds to TRBD1 (6 bases). The germline gives CDR1 MDHEN, CDR2 SYDVKM. This CDR3 comprises 15 residues. Between the trimmed V and J ends, which lost 7 bases and 2 bases, there was a span of 18 bases. CDR3 in amino acids: CASTIGGARPYEQYF. The CDR3 nucleotides read TGTGCCAGCACTATAGGGGGAGCTCGACCCTACGAGCAGTACTTC. The whole variable domain, remainder taken from reference TRBV28 and TRBJ2-7, is DVKVTQSSRYLVKRTGEKVFLECVQDMDHENMFWYRQDPGLGLRLIYFSYDVKMKEKGDIPEGYSVSREKKERFSLILESASTNQTSMYLCASTIGGARPYEQYFGPGTRLTVT.

The chain couples TRBV7-2 to TRBJ2-1; D remains ambiguous. Germline V gene sequence: CDR1 SGHTA, CDR2 FQGNSA. Trimming removed 2 bases at V and 4 bases at J, with 12 bases between. The length of the CDR3 is 15 residues. In DNA, the CDR3 is TGTGCCAGCAGCTTACGCGCGGATACGTACAATGAGCAGTTCTTC. This codes for CASSLRADTYNEQFF.